Listed below are T cell receptor beta chains from one sample, sequenced in a study of T cell changes during pregnancy in multiple sclerosis. Sequenced by immunoSEQ multiplex PCR; TCRdb stores in-frame clones only, minus some. The data hold around 40,000 clones, with over 80% observed a single time. Specimen: CD4+ T cells from peripheral blood mononuclear cells, collected before pregnancy. The receptors derive from a female donor with multiple sclerosis, enrolled in a pregnancy study. CDR3s include the opening cysteine and the closing phenylalanine or tryptophan. Fields, in order: clone size, V gene, CDR3 protein. Only part of the rows carry a size: once, few, many, or a class if the clone is expanded.

. TRBV5-6 CASSLVAGGPDTQYF
. TRBV29-1 CSALGQVNTGELFF
. TRBV6-4 CASSDEGATDTQYF
. TRBV5-5 CASSFGGQRMNTEAFF
. TRBV6-1 CASSPGGDYTEAFF
. TRBV9 CASSVRDSWENYEQYF
. TRBV18 CASSPLGRGRVLNTEAFF
. TRBV7-2 CASSLGQYGKQYF
. TRBV9 CASSVSPIAKNIQYF
. TRBV6-5 CASSSRNYGYTF
. TRBV28 CASQTSSGQPIYGYTF
. TRBV27 CASSLLGTYNEQFF
. TRBV6-1 CASKYGRQNTEAFF
. TRBV9 CASSRFDRVSAYGYTF
. TRBV9 CASSPAGWGEAFF
. TRBV11-2 CASSGTNYGYTF
. TRBV10-3 CAISEPWELQGTGNTIYF
. TRBV6-6 CASRATSTYEQYF
few TRBV6-5 CASSYLTGVGTEAFF
. TRBV6-6 CASSYRTGRSTGELFF
few TRBV28 CASSLGPGGTEAFF
. TRBV18 CASSPRRTVTYEQYF
. TRBV11-2 CASSLVSGGGSPQHF
. TRBV6-5 CASKGGSLSYEQYF
. TRBV2 CASSEGRVNSPLHF
. TRBV4-2 CASSQDVAESASGNTIYF
. TRBV4-1 CASSQGWARTNEKLFF
once TRBV9 CASSGLLSGGAVNEQFF
. TRBV9 CASSVARGGTGELFF
. TRBV7-8 CASSPGDRWNTEAFF
few TRBV4-2 CASSQDLTVNSPLHF
. TRBV4-2 CASSQDTGGEQYF
. TRBV30 CAWSAGLDSPLHF
. TRBV5-1 CASSTNSNQPQHF
few TRBV7-3 CASSSTGGPGTEAFF
. TRBV9 CASRYPGQSTEAFF
. TRBV7-2 CASSAGGTGTLGGYTF
once TRBV5-1 CASRPPPGLAGGPDTQYF
. TRBV18 CASSPGQDYEQYF
. TRBV6-5 CASSFGQVNTEAFF
. TRBV6-1 CASSVSGGRADTQYF